This T cell receptor beta chain was recovered during a study of regulatory T cells in long-lasting Graves disease. Study in general: Over 5 years of antithyroid drugs plus positive TSH receptor antibodies defined persistent Graves' disease.

The CDR3 consists of 14 residues. V lost 1 base and J lost 6, with 12 bases in between. Germline V gene data show CDR1 as LGHDT and CDR2 as YNNKEL (reference sequence). This clonotype was recorded at least ten times. The antigen is not known. Building of the TCR beta libraries involved iRepertoire HTBI primers and Arm-PCR of CDR3 regions. TCRdb reanalysed the multiplex PCR reads using MiXCR and keeps one entry per CDR3 protein. The repertoire holds 300,000 to 350,000 distinct CDR3 sequences, with about 20% as singletons. Time point specified: persistent/refractory GD, antithyroid drugs over 5 years with positive TRAb. PBMCs were the source of the RNA used for TCR sequencing. Tubes containing EDTA received nine milliliters of drawn peripheral blood. Broader study findings: Under persistent disease, TRBV28, TRBJ1-2 and TRBJ2-5 were used preferentially.

The chain links TRBV3-1 to TRBJ1-1, with D maybe TRBD1 (5 bases). This sequence originates from a female donor with Graves disease. The sample consisted of peripheral blood mononuclear cells (PBMCs), taken when the disease was refractory, from a patient treated with antithyroid drugs. The CDR3 region has the DNA TGTGCCAGCAGCCAAGTGGCGGGGCGGGCTGAAGCTTTCTTT. Protein: CASSQVAGRAEAFF.